Following are 22 T cell receptor beta chains from one sample sequenced in a study of T cells in women clearing cervical HPV infection. The method was immunoSEQ multiplex PCR; TCRdb's version includes in-frame clones alone and lacks a portion of them. The sample shows under 45,000 clones, and roughly 1.4% sits with its ten largest clones. Sequencing was performed on blood buffy coat. The receptors were sampled from a woman between 18 and 70 years old with a cervical HPV16 infection that either progressed to CIN3+ or cleared (not recorded which).

Of note for this clone: The CDR3 goes on 3 residues after the read ends, and that part is filled in from the germline J gene. Other DNA sequences from this sample encode an identical CDR3 as well. The chain uses TRBV20-1 and TRBJ2-3; TRBD2 matches 7 bases. Unmatched junction bases numbered 6, after V lost 3 bases and J lost 0 bases. This CDR3 comprises 15 residues. Looked up from germline, CDR1 is DFQATT and CDR2 is SNEGSKA (reference sequence). CDR3 sequence reads: CSARGRGGSTDTQYF. The CDR3 DNA, read in part, is TGCAGTGCTAGGGGGAGGGGAGGGAGCACAGATACG.

Regarding this clone: The CDR3 goes on 3 residues after the read ends, and that part is filled in from the germline J gene. The V and J genes are TRBV7-6 and TRBJ2-2; 8 nucleotides agree with TRBD2. CDR1 SGHVS and CDR2 FNYEAQ come from the germline V gene. The CDR3 covers 14 residues. The J segment lost 4 bases and the V segment lost 2 bases, leaving 0 bases of the junction unmatched. The sequenced CDR3 bases are TGTGCCAGCAGCTTACTAGCGGGCACCGGGGAG. Translating gives CASSLLAGTGE. The whole CDR3 protein is CASSLLAGTGELFF.

Remarks on this clone: The read ends 3 residues shy of where the CDR3 ends; the end is completed using the germline J gene. This chain joins TRBV7-3 and TRBJ2-2; 7 positions agree with TRBD2. V was pared by 4 bases and J by 3 bases, with 5 bases of the junction left unmatched. The CDR3 spans 15 residues. CDR1 and CDR2 (germline): SGHTA, FQGTGA. CDR3 bases read: TGTGCCAGCAGCTCCGGTGGGGGGGACACCGGGGAG. It is translated as CASSSGGGDTGE. The CDR3, in full, reads CASSSGGGDTGELFF.

Notes on this clone: The sequence runs out 3 residues before the end of the CDR3; the remainder is reconstructed from the germline J gene. V is TRBV5-1 and J is TRBJ2-7, with a tentative D call TRBD1 (9 bases). Trimming removed 4 bases at V and 2 bases at J, with 16 bases between. The CDR3 runs to 15 residues. Germline loops: CDR1 SGHRS, CDR2 YFSETQ. The CDR3 loop is CASSRGGQGPYEQYF. Incomplete CDR3 DNA: TGCGCCAGCAGCCGGGGGGGACAGGGCCCCTACGAG.

A note on this clone: Coverage ceases 3 residues before the CDR3 finishes, and the germline J gene fills in the end. The rearrangement joins TRBV5-5 to TRBJ2-4; 8 nucleotides line up with TRBD1. The CDR3 is 15 amino acids. V lost 4 bases and J lost 2; bases outside the gene matches: 5. Germline V gene sequence: CDR1 SGHKS, CDR2 YYEKEE (reference sequence). The CDR3 region is CASSRTGSTKNIQYF. CDR3 DNA (partial): TGTGCCAGCAGCCGGACAGGGTCTACCAAAAACATT.

Of note for this clone: The sequence runs out 3 residues before the end of the CDR3; the remainder is reconstructed from the germline J gene. This chain connects TRBV5-5 to TRBJ2-1, with 7 positions matching TRBD1. This CDR3 is 14 amino acids long. V gave up 4 bases and J gave up 5 bases; unmatched junction bases: 6. Germline-derived CDR1 and CDR2 are SGHKS and YYEKEE (reference sequence). CDR3 DNA, as far as it was read: TGTGCCAGCAGCACTAGGACAGGCGACAATGAG. It is translated as CASSTRTGDNE. The CDR3 reads in full as CASSTRTGDNEQFF.

With respect to this clone: The read comes to an end 3 residues before the CDR3 does, leaving the germline J gene to fill in the end. V and J are TRBV20-1 and TRBJ2-2; the D is unclear. Germline-derived CDR1 and CDR2 are DFQATT and SNEGSKA (reference sequence). The CDR3 has 12 residues. V was shortened by 6 bases and J by 6 bases, with 11 bases between the two germline ends. Incomplete CDR3 DNA: TGCAGTGCCAGGAGTTGGGCCGGGGAG. The encoded protein is CSARSWAGE. The entire CDR3 protein reads CSARSWAGELFF.

Turning to this clone: The read is 3 residues too short to cover the CDR3 end, so that end is filled in from the germline J gene. J is TRBJ2-5 and V is TRBV7-9; 8 bases match TRBD1. With V trimmed by 0 bases and J by 5 bases, 5 bases remained unmatched. CDR1 and CDR2 from the germline V gene are SEHNR and FQNEAQ (reference sequence). The CDR3 consists of 15 residues. CDR3 DNA, as far as it was read: TGTGCCAGCAGCTTAGCGTCAGGGGGCCGGGAGACC. As protein: CASSLASGGRET. The full CDR3 sequence reads CASSLASGGRETQYF.

As to this clone: The CDR3 extends 3 residues past the end of the read, so its final part is completed from the germline J gene. J is TRBJ2-7 and V is TRBV4-1, with no clear D. Looked up from germline, CDR1 is MGHRA and CDR2 is YSYEKL. V lost 3 bases and J lost 3, with 9 bases in between. The CDR3 consists of 13 residues. The DNA read from the CDR3 is TGCGCCAGCAGCCAGGCGCCGGGCTACGAG. Its translation: CASSQAPGYE. The CDR3 in its entirety is CASSQAPGYEQYF.

To note about this clone: The read is 3 residues too short to cover the CDR3 end, so that end is filled in from the germline J gene. This chain links TRBV4-1 with TRBJ2-3; 11 nucleotides align to TRBD2. The CDR3 is made up of 17 amino acids. V lost 4 bases and J lost 3; bases outside the gene matches: 9. CDR1 MGHRA and CDR2 YSYEKL come from the germline V gene. Here the CDR3 reads CASSPDTSGRRTDTQYF. The sequenced CDR3 bases are TGCGCCAGCAGCCCGGATACTAGCGGGAGACGGACAGATACG.

For this clone: The read ends 3 residues shy of where the CDR3 ends; the end is completed using the germline J gene. This sequence joins TRBV20-1 and TRBJ2-1; D might be TRBD2 (6 bases). Germline assignment: CDR1 DFQATT and CDR2 SNEGSKA (reference sequence). V lost 6 bases to trimming and J lost 6 bases, with 15 bases between them. The CDR3 is made up of 13 amino acids. The CDR3 sequence: CSALLARGNEQFF. CDR3 DNA, as far as it was read: TGCAGTGCCCTACTAGCTAGGGGCAATGAG.

Concerning this clone itself: With the read ending 3 residues before the CDR3 end, the germline J gene is used to fill in that end. The chain carries TRBV5-1 and TRBJ1-6; tentative D call: TRBD1 (5 bases). From germline, CDR1 is SGHRS and CDR2 YFSETQ. CDR3 size: 15 residues. V lost 0 bases to trimming and J lost 10 bases, with 14 bases between them. The CDR3 sequence is CASSLAWDSESPLHF. The sequenced part of the CDR3 DNA is TGCGCCAGCAGCTTGGCCTGGGACTCGGAGTCACCC. Full variable domain (outside the CDR3, taken from reference TRBV5-1 and TRBJ1-6): KAGVTQTPRYLIKTRGQQVTLSCSPISGHRSVSWYQQTPGQGLQFLFEYFSETQRNKGNFPGRFSGRQFSNSRSEMNVSTLELGDSALYLCASSLAWDSESPLHFGNGTRLTVT.

The CDR3 protein is CASSIGGGLNQPQYF. The covered CDR3 bases are TGTGCCAGTAGTATCGGCGGGGGGCTCAATCAGCCT. The chain joins TRBV19 to TRBJ2-4, with 8 positions matching TRBD2. From the germline J gene comes the end of the CDR3, since the read stops 3 residues before it. Per germline, CDR1 LNHDA and CDR2 SQIVND (reference sequence). This CDR3 region has 15 residues.

As regards this clone: The read is 3 residues too short to cover the CDR3 end, so that end is filled in from the germline J gene. The chain joins TRBV5-1 to TRBJ2-5; weak D call: TRBD1 (5 bases). This CDR3 is built from 13 residues. Per the germline V gene, CDR1 is SGHRS and CDR2 is YFSETQ. Trimming cost V 3 bases and J 0 bases, with 6 bases left between them. The chain's CDR3 is CASSSDNQETQYF. The sequenced CDR3 bases are TGCGCCAGCAGCTCGGACAACCAAGAGACC.

Concerning this clone: With the read ending 3 residues before the CDR3 end, the germline J gene is used to fill in that end. The chain combines TRBV20-1 with TRBJ2-1, with 7 bases lining up with TRBD1. The germline V gene encodes CDR1 DFQATT and CDR2 SNEGSKA (reference sequence). The CDR3 contains 16 residues. The ends lost 2 bases at V and 3 bases at J; junction bases unmatched: 10. Partial CDR3 DNA: TGCAGTGCTAGACCCCGACAGGGCTCCTTCTACAATGAG. Its protein is CSARPRQGSFYNE. Given in full, the CDR3 is CSARPRQGSFYNEQFF.

As regards this clone: From the germline J gene comes the end of the CDR3, since the read stops 3 residues before it. The V call is TRBV10-3, the J call TRBJ1-1; D remains unclear. Germline loops: CDR1 ENHRY, CDR2 SYGVKD. Trimming pared 6 bases from V and 2 bases from J, leaving 4 bases between. This CDR3 spans 11 amino acids. CDR3 region: CAISTNTEAFF. The CDR3 bases that were read are TGTGCCATCAGCACAAACACTGAA.

As to this clone: The CDR3 extends 3 residues past the end of the read, so its final part is completed from the germline J gene. The genes are TRBV7-3 and TRBJ2-3; 7 nucleotides match TRBD1. The CDR3 extends over 13 amino acids. V gave up 4 bases and J gave up 6 bases; unmatched junction bases: 4. The germline gives CDR1 SGHTA, CDR2 FQGTGA. The CDR3 is CASSSEQGDTQYF. The DNA read from the CDR3 is TGTGCCAGCAGCTCCGAACAGGGGGATACG.

Its frequency marks this clone as medium-sized (0.01 to 0.1%). Read data end 3 residues before the CDR3 end; the end is taken from the germline J gene. The rearrangement joins TRBV10-1 to TRBJ2-7; D is perhaps TRBD1 (6 bases). Germline V gives CDR1 WNHNN, CDR2 SYGVQD (reference sequence). CDR3 length: 12 amino acids. V was shortened by 11 bases and J by 0 bases, with 11 bases between the two germline ends. The CDR3 sequence: CAGWGPSYEQYF. The part of the CDR3 DNA that was read is TGCGCCGGATGGGGGCCCTCCTACGAG.

A remark on this clone: The read finishes 3 residues shy of the CDR3 end, and the germline J gene is used to complete it. This chain joins TRBV11-2 and TRBJ2-6; no definite D call. V gave up 3 bases and J gave up 0 bases, with 6 bases separating them. This CDR3 contains 15 residues. Germline V CDR1 and CDR2: SGHAT, FQNNGV. Incomplete CDR3 DNA: TGTGCCAGCAGCTTCCAGGCCTCTGGGGCCAACGTC. Its translation is CASSFQASGANV. The CDR3, in full, reads CASSFQASGANVLTF.

Notes on this clone: From the germline J gene comes the end of the CDR3, since the read stops 3 residues before it. This chain uses TRBV5-1 with TRBJ2-3; 8 positions agree with TRBD1. Germline values: CDR1 SGHRS, CDR2 YFSETQ. The junction had 4 bases not matched to a gene; V was cut back by 5 bases and J by 2 bases. The CDR3 is 14 residues long. The CDR3 loop reads CASSPGGTTDTQYF. CDR3 bases read: TGCGCCAGCAGTCCAGGGGGCACCACAGATACG.

As for this clone: The read finishes 3 residues shy of the CDR3 end, and the germline J gene is used to complete it. This chain links TRBV4-2 with TRBJ1-2; 7 bases align to TRBD1. The CDR3 sequence is 16 residues long. V shed 0 bases, J shed 6 bases, and the junction held 10 bases outside the gene matches. Germline loops: CDR1 LGHNA, CDR2 YNFKEQ. CDR3 DNA, as far as it was read: TGTGCCAGCAGCCAAGAAGTTAGAGGACAGGTGAATGGC. This codes for CASSQEVRGQVNG. The complete CDR3 sequence is CASSQEVRGQVNGYTF.

About this clone itself: Read data end 3 residues before the CDR3 end; the end is taken from the germline J gene. J is TRBJ1-1 and V is TRBV6-1; 7 nucleotides align to TRBD1. Per the germline V gene, CDR1 is MNHNS and CDR2 is SASEGT. The junction had 6 bases not matched to a gene; V was cut back by 1 base and J by 4 bases. This CDR3 has 15 amino acids. The CDR3 protein is CASSEVGRGSTEAFF. The sequenced CDR3 bases are TGTGCCAGCAGTGAAGTTGGCAGGGGGTCCACTGAA.